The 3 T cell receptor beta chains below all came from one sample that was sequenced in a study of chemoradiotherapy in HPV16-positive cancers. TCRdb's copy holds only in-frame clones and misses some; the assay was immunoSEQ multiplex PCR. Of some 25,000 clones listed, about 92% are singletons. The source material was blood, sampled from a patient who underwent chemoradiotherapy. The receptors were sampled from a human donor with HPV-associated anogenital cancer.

This chain's CDR3 is CASSLGGGFETDTQYF. CDR3 bases: TGCGCCAGCAGCTTGGGCGGAGGATTTGAGACAGATACGCAGTATTTT. The chain employs TRBV5-1 and TRBJ2-3, with D possibly being TRBD2 (5 bases). The CDR3 has 16 residues. V shed 0 bases and J shed 3 bases, with 14 bases lying between them. Germline loops: CDR1 SGHRS, CDR2 YFSETQ.

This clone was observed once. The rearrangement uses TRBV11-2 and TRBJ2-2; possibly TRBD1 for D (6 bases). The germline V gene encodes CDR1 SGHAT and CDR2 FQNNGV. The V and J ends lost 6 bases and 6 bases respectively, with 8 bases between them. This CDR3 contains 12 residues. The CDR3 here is CASRGGPGELFF. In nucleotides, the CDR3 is TGTGCCAGCAGAGGGGGTCCCGGGGAGCTGTTTTTT.

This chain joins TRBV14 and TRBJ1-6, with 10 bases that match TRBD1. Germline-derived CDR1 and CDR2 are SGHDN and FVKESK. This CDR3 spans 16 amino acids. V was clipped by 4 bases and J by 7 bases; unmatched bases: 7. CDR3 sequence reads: CASSPSRQGANSPLHF. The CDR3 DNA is TGTGCCAGCAGCCCATCTCGACAGGGGGCAAATTCACCCCTCCACTTT.